These 30 T cell receptor beta chains share one sample of origin, sequenced in a study of patients and donors after allogeneic stem cell transplantation. Using its own MiXCR run on the RT-PCR reads, TCRdb lists one record per CDR3 protein. The sample lists about 960,000 distinct CDR3 sequences, more than 15% occurring once. Material for sequencing was blood, either unsorted or a sorted T cell fraction (not recorded which). These receptors came from a human donor who was either an allogeneic HSCT recipient or a stem cell or donor lymphocyte infusion donor (not recorded which). It is not recorded whose cells these are; they may come from a transplant donor.

This clonotype has a handful of counts. The V gene is TRBV5-1, the J gene TRBJ1-3; D remains unclear. Germline V gene lookup returns CDR1 SGHRS and CDR2 YFSETQ. The V and J ends lost 7 bases and 0 bases respectively, with 11 bases between them. This CDR3 spans 14 amino acids. The CDR3 loop reads CASGESSSGNTIYF. CDR3 DNA sequence: TGCGCCAGCGGGGAGTCAAGCTCTGGAAACACCATATATTTT.

Concerning this clonotype: Being one base from a much bigger clone, this may be a read error. The chain employs TRBV7-6 and TRBJ2-1; D ambiguous. Looked up from germline, CDR1 is SGHVS and CDR2 is FNYEAQ. Trimming took off 4 bases at V and 2 bases at J, with 6 bases between the two ends. This CDR3 contains 13 residues. The CDR3 reads CASSSTPYNEQFF. CDR3 coding DNA: TGTGCCAGCAGCTCTACTCCCTACAATGAGCAGTTCTTC.

The V and J genes are TRBV9 and TRBJ2-3; 11 nucleotides agree with TRBD2. The V segment lost 0 bases and the J segment 5 bases; nucleotides outside the gene matches: 11. The length of the CDR3 is 18 residues. From germline, CDR1 is SGDLS and CDR2 YYNGEE. This chain's CDR3 is CASSVGPSGGSRGDTQYF. As DNA, the CDR3 is TGTGCCAGCAGCGTAGGGCCTAGCGGGGGGTCCCGCGGAGATACGCAGTATTTT.

A few counts support this clonotype. In DNA form, the CDR3 reads TGTGCCAGCAGCTTAGGGGGGACAGGGTTTTCCGGGGAGCTGTTTTTT. It yields the protein CASSLGGTGFSGELFF. The chain combines TRBV7-2 with TRBJ2-2, with TRBD1 identical over 9 bases. Trimming cost V 1 base and J 6 bases; bases outside gene matches: 6. CDR1 and CDR2 from the germline V gene are SGHTA and FQGNSA. CDR3 length equals 16 residues. Combining the CDR3 with reference TRBV7-2 and TRBJ2-2 gives the whole variable domain GAGVSQSPSNKVTEKGKDVELRCDPISGHTALYWYRQSLGQGLEFLIYFQGNSAPDKSGLPSDRFSAERTGGSVSTLTIQRTQQEDSAVYLCASSLGGTGFSGELFFGEGSRLTVL.

To note about this clonotype: A much larger clonotype is one base distant, so this may be a read error. The rearrangement joins TRBV5-1 to TRBJ2-7; D might be TRBD2 (5 bases). The V end lost 1 base, the J end lost 3 bases, and 8 bases lay between the germline ends. In germline, CDR1 is SGHRS, CDR2 YFSETQ. The CDR3 is 13 residues long. In DNA form, the CDR3 reads TGCGCCAGCAGCTTGTTCGGGGACTACGAGCAGTACTTC. This gives the protein CASSLFGDYEQYF.

The rearrangement joins TRBV6-1 to TRBJ1-2; D gene unclear. Germline V gene data show CDR1 as MNHNS and CDR2 as SASEGT. The CDR3 runs to 16 residues. The ends were cut back, 5 bases at V and 4 bases at J, with 20 bases in the middle. The CDR3: CASSRAPRQESYGYTF. The CDR3 DNA reads as TGTGCCAGCAGTAGGGCCCCGAGGCAGGAGTCCTATGGCTACACCTTC.

In its sample, this clonotype was seen a few times. The chain employs TRBV12-3 or TRBV12-4 and TRBJ2-3; D is unclear. V shed 3 bases and J shed 9 bases, with 22 bases lying between them. The CDR3 is made up of 16 amino acids. The DNA for the CDR3 is TGTGCCAGCAGTTTTGTACCCTCGGGCCGGCCCCCGACGCAGTATTTT. It codes for CASSFVPSGRPPTQYF.

The chain combines TRBV11-2 with TRBJ2-1; maybe TRBD2 (7 bases). Germline CDR1 SGHAT, CDR2 FQNNGV. The CDR3 runs 16 residues. The V gene lost 4 bases and the J gene lost 7 bases, with 20 bases spanning the gap. The CDR3 sequence: CASSSGQSGGLNEQFF. CDR3 nucleotide sequence: TGTGCCAGCAGCTCGGGTCAGTCGGGGGGCCTGAATGAGCAGTTCTTC. Using reference TRBV11-2 and TRBJ2-1 for the parts outside the CDR3, the full variable domain is EAGVAQSPRYKIIEKRQSVAFWCNPISGHATLYWYQQILGQGPKLLIQFQNNGVVDDSQLPKDRFSAERLKGVDSTLKIQPAKLEDSAVYLCASSSGQSGGLNEQFFGPGTRLTVL.

The V and J genes are TRBV3-1 and TRBJ2-3, with 9 bases matching TRBD2. Germline V CDR1 and CDR2: LGHDT, YNNKEL (reference sequence). V lost 4 bases and J lost 4; bases outside the gene matches: 6. The CDR3 runs to 15 residues. CDR3: CASSLREGQADTQYF. The DNA for the CDR3 is TGTGCCAGCAGCCTGCGGGAGGGCCAGGCAGATACGCAGTATTTT.

This chain connects TRBV12-3 or TRBV12-4 to TRBJ2-5; D call uncertain. There are 14 residues in the CDR3. Trimming removed 4 bases at V and 1 base at J, with 10 bases between. In DNA, the CDR3 is TGTGCCAGCAGTTCACGGGTGGTCCAAGAGACCCAGTACTTC. Its translation is CASSSRVVQETQYF.

A few counts support this clonotype. V usage is TRBV24-1 and J usage is TRBJ2-1; TRBD1 is a possible D gene (5 bases). The CDR3 length is 17 residues. V gave up 3 bases and J gave up 9 bases, with 23 bases separating them. Germline V gives CDR1 KGHDR, CDR2 SFDVKD. CDR3 loop: CATSDPSSRVGGTEQFF. CDR3 nucleotide sequence: TGTGCCACCAGTGATCCCTCCAGCAGGGTGGGTGGTACTGAGCAGTTCTTC.

J is TRBJ1-4 and V is TRBV20-1; weak D call: TRBD1 (5 bases). The ends were cut back, 6 bases at V and 4 bases at J, with 15 bases in the middle. CDR1 DFQATT and CDR2 SNEGSKA come from the germline V gene (reference sequence). The CDR3 has 14 residues. The CDR3 protein is CSAARGDRNEKLFF. Here the CDR3 DNA reads TGCAGTGCGGCCCGAGGGGACCGTAATGAAAAACTGTTTTTT.

CDR3 DNA sequence: TGCAGTGCTAGAGTCCCACTAGCGGGGGGCCCCAATGAGCAGTTCTTC. Its translation is CSARVPLAGGPNEQFF. This chain links TRBV20-1 with TRBJ2-1; 12 bases match TRBD2. J was trimmed by 6 bases and V by 1 base; bases with no gene match: 7. There are 16 residues in the CDR3. Germline V lookup: CDR1 DFQATT, CDR2 SNEGSKA (reference sequence).

This clonotype appeared a few times. The rearrangement joins TRBV9 to TRBJ2-2; 8 bases match TRBD1. Germline values: CDR1 SGDLS, CDR2 YYNGEE. Trimming at V came to 4 bases and at J to 5 bases, leaving 10 bases not matched to a gene. CDR3 length: 16 residues. CDR3 nucleotides: TGTGCCAGCAGCCCCCGGACAGGGTCGAGAACCGGGGAGCTGTTTTTT. Protein: CASSPRTGSRTGELFF.

The V and J genes are TRBV27 and TRBJ1-1; 9 positions agree with TRBD1. The J segment lost 8 bases and the V segment lost 5 bases, leaving 6 bases of the junction unmatched. The germline gives CDR1 MNHEY, CDR2 SMNVEV (reference sequence). There are 13 residues in the CDR3. The CDR3 DNA is TGTGCCAGCAGTAGGGGACAGGGCCCCGAAGCTTTCTTT. Its protein product is CASSRGQGPEAFF.

The chain uses TRBV4-3 and TRBJ2-7, with 10 positions matching TRBD2. Trimming cost V 0 bases and J 1 base; bases outside gene matches: 6. The CDR3 spans 17 residues. The germline CDR1 and CDR2 sequences are LGHNA and YSLEER. The CDR3, as DNA: TGCGCCAGCAGCCAAGAAGGAGCGGGGGGGCGGTCCTACGAGCAGTACTTC. Translated, it gives CASSQEGAGGRSYEQYF.

This clonotype came up a few times. This chain links TRBV7-3 with TRBJ1-2, with D unresolved. Germline loops: CDR1 SGHTA, CDR2 FQGTGA. V gave up 6 bases and J gave up 8 bases, with 19 bases separating them. This CDR3 region has 14 residues. CDR3 loop: CASRLPQDFFGYTF. In DNA, the CDR3 is TGTGCCAGCAGACTCCCTCAGGACTTCTTCGGCTACACCTTC.

This clonotype was found a few times. The gene calls are TRBV19 and TRBJ2-1, with unresolved D. Trimming removed 7 bases at V and 6 bases at J, with 1 base between. Germline V gene sequence: CDR1 LNHDA, CDR2 SQIVND (reference sequence). CDR3 length: 9 residues. DNA of the CDR3: TGTGCCAGTATCAATGAGCAGTTCTTC. It yields the protein CASINEQFF.

This clonotype appeared a few times. J is TRBJ2-5 and V is TRBV9, with D perhaps TRBD2 (6 bases). CDR3 length equals 14 residues. Trimming took off 0 bases at V and 5 bases at J, with 11 bases between the two ends. The V gene's germline CDR1 is SGDLS and CDR2 YYNGEE. CDR3 coding DNA: TGTGCCAGCAGCGTAGATGGGGAGGCGGAGACCCAGTACTTC. Its translation: CASSVDGEAETQYF.

In its sample, this clonotype was seen a few times. J is TRBJ1-1 and V is TRBV5-4; the D is unclear. The CDR3 has 12 amino acids. Trimming pared 2 bases from V and 8 bases from J, leaving 10 bases between. The V gene's germline CDR1 is SGHNT and CDR2 YYREEE (reference sequence). The CDR3, as DNA: TGTGCCAGCAGCTTTGACGGGAGAGAAGCTTTCTTT. Translating it yields CASSFDGREAFF.

This clonotype came up a few times. V usage is TRBV5-6 and J usage is TRBJ2-1; 7 bases are shared with TRBD2. The CDR3 runs to 16 residues. With 6 bases clipped from V and 3 bases from J, the junction kept 12 bases outside the gene matches. Germline V gene lookup returns CDR1 SGHDT and CDR2 YYEEEE. CDR3 sequence reads: CASTGGLDGFYNEQFF. CDR3 DNA: TGTGCCAGCACCGGCGGACTAGACGGGTTCTACAATGAGCAGTTCTTC.

This chain uses TRBV12-3 or TRBV12-4 with TRBJ2-3; TRBD2 aligns across 8 bases. The CDR3 sequence is 15 residues long. Trimming took 3 bases from V and 1 from J; bases not matched to a gene: 3. The CDR3 DNA is TGTGCCAGCAGTTTGGGACTAGGGGGCACAGATACGCAGTATTTT. As protein: CASSLGLGGTDTQYF.

This chain uses TRBV29-1 with TRBJ1-1; a possible D gene is TRBD1 (6 bases). The length of the CDR3 is 15 residues. V shed 4 bases and J shed 0 bases, with 15 bases lying between them. CDR1 is SQVTM and CDR2 is ANQGSEA in the germline V gene. The CDR3 region is CSVVGGQLMNTEAFF. The CDR3 DNA reads TGCAGCGTTGTAGGGGGGCAACTCATGAACACTGAAGCTTTCTTT.

The CDR3 DNA reads as TGTGCCAGCAGCCCCGGGGGCCTCATGTCCGGGGAGCTGTTTTTT. Translation: CASSPGGLMSGELFF. This sequence joins TRBV7-2 and TRBJ2-2, with D perhaps TRBD1 or TRBD2 (6 bases each). CDR1 and CDR2 from the germline V gene are SGHTA and FQGNSA. The length of the CDR3 is 15 residues. The V and J ends lost 5 bases and 6 bases respectively, with 16 bases between them. Full variable domain (remainder filled in from reference TRBV7-2 and TRBJ2-2): GAGVSQSPSNKVTEKGKDVELRCDPISGHTALYWYRQSLGQGLEFLIYFQGNSAPDKSGLPSDRFSAERTGGSVSTLTIQRTQQEDSAVYLCASSPGGLMSGELFFGEGSRLTVL.

The chain is built from TRBV29-1 and TRBJ2-3; the D gene could be TRBD1 or TRBD2 (5 bases each). The CDR3 is made up of 14 amino acids. Deletions cut 4 bases from V and 5 bases from J, with 16 bases between. Germline lookup yields CDR1 SQVTM and CDR2 ANQGSEA. Written as DNA, the CDR3 is TGCAGCGTTGTACCGGGACCCGTTGGAGATACGCAGTATTTT. Protein: CSVVPGPVGDTQYF.

The chain has TRBV4-3 and TRBJ2-2; no definite D call. The germline V and J ends were trimmed by 0 bases and 0 bases, with 8 bases remaining between them. CDR1 is LGHNA, CDR2 YSLEER, per germline. The CDR3 sequence is 16 residues long. The CDR3 here is CASSQEELSNTGELFF. CDR3 coding DNA: TGCGCCAGCAGCCAAGAGGAGCTCTCGAACACCGGGGAGCTGTTTTTT.

The V and J genes are TRBV20-1 and TRBJ1-2; D is perhaps TRBD1 (5 bases). CDR1 is DFQATT, CDR2 SNEGSKA, per germline (reference sequence). Trimming cost V 3 bases and J 4 bases, with 15 bases left between them. CDR3 size: 14 residues. In DNA, the CDR3 is TGCAGTGCTAGCGATCCGACAGCGGCCTATGGCTACACCTTC. The encoded protein is CSASDPTAAYGYTF.

The rearrangement joins TRBV5-1 to TRBJ2-7, with TRBD2 identical over 9 bases. In germline, CDR1 is SGHRS, CDR2 YFSETQ. The CDR3 length is 15 residues. J was trimmed by 6 bases and V by 5 bases; bases with no gene match: 12. The CDR3 loop is CASSVGLAGISEQYF. The CDR3 DNA follows: TGCGCCAGCAGTGTGGGGCTAGCGGGAATCTCCGAGCAGTACTTC.

The V gene is TRBV20-1, the J gene TRBJ1-1; no reliable D call. The CDR3 runs to 10 residues. Trimming cost V 3 bases and J 9 bases, with 8 bases left between them. Per the germline V gene, CDR1 is DFQATT and CDR2 is SNEGSKA (reference sequence). The CDR3 here is CSASNLQAFF. Here the CDR3 DNA reads TGCAGTGCTAGTAATCTTCAAGCTTTCTTT.

The chain uses TRBV2 and TRBJ1-2; D unresolved. Germline V CDR1 and CDR2: SNHLY, FYNNEI. The CDR3 is 14 amino acids. V lost 6 bases and J 4 bases, leaving 15 bases between the germline ends. The CDR3 region has the DNA TGTGCCAGCAGAGCCTCCGGGTCCGCCTATGGCTACACCTTC. It codes for CASRASGSAYGYTF.